This TCR beta chain was retrieved from a study of a mutant IDH1 vaccine in newly diagnosed glioma. Study-wide background: The study started vaccination 4-6 weeks after radiotherapy alone, or with temozolomide cycles. Treated patients, averaging around 40 years, were roughly 60% male and about 38% female. Every participant had undergone radiotherapy, temozolomide, or both before, and most underwent both. Visit timing is recorded as week 35 for V12 and week 47 for V13.

The data were produced by immunoSEQ multiplex PCR, yet TCRdb's version contains in-frame clones alone and is incomplete. The sample contains tens of thousands of clones, approximately 92% of which appear only once. Time point: week 35, safety follow-up. Each vaccine dose was 300 ug of mutant IDH1 20-mer peptide, with topical imiquimod. Per the germline V gene, CDR1 is GTSNPN and CDR2 is SVGIG (reference sequence). V lost 0 bases to trimming and J lost 5 bases, with 14 bases between them. The CDR3 loop spans 14 amino acids. On this clone: Antigen unknown.

Specimen: PBMCs, collected from a glioma patient whose treatment included an IDH1 peptide vaccine. The clonotype originates from a man in his fifties or sixties with glioma. The V gene is TRBV30, the J gene TRBJ2-7; weak D call: TRBD1 (5 bases). The CDR3, as DNA: TGTGCCTGGAGTGTACTAAGGGGATCTAACGAGCAGTACTTC. It yields the protein CAWSVLRGSNEQYF.